A single sample is the source of the 8 T cell receptor beta chains below, sequenced in a study of cytotoxic CD8 clonotypes in ibrutinib-treated CLL. Method: immunoSEQ multiplex PCR; TCRdb's copy keeps in-frame clones and lacks some. The sample carries about 76,000 clones, 86% recorded once. The sequencing here drew on PBMCs, taken before ibrutinib treatment. The receptors come from a human donor with chronic lymphocytic leukemia.

The chain links TRBV19 to TRBJ1-1; 9 nucleotides agree with TRBD1. The germline V gene has CDR1 LNHDA and CDR2 SQIVND (reference sequence). J lost 6 bases, V lost 4 bases, and 9 bases had no gene match. This CDR3 spans 15 amino acids. Here the CDR3 DNA reads TGTGCCAGTAGTACTCTACAGGGGGCGCAAGCTGAAGCTTTCTTT. This gives the protein CASSTLQGAQAEAFF. The full variable domain, completed using reference TRBV19 and TRBJ1-1, is DGGITQSPKYLFRKEGQNVTLSCEQNLNHDAMYWYRQDPGQGLRLIYYSQIVNDFQKGDIAEGYSVSREKKESFPLTVTSAQKNPTAFYLCASSTLQGAQAEAFFGQGTRLTVV.

V and J are TRBV19 and TRBJ2-1; 9 bases are a match to TRBD2. CDR1 is LNHDA and CDR2 is SQIVND in the germline V gene (reference sequence). Trimming at V came to 5 bases and at J to 4 bases, leaving 6 bases not matched to a gene. The CDR3 is 15 residues long. The CDR3: CASSVAGAQYNEQFF. Written as DNA, the CDR3 is TGTGCCAGTAGTGTAGCGGGAGCCCAGTACAATGAGCAGTTCTTC.

This sequence joins TRBV5-1 and TRBJ2-7, with D maybe TRBD1 (5 bases). CDR1 is SGHRS, CDR2 YFSETQ, per germline. The CDR3 runs 14 residues. V shed 3 bases and J shed 6 bases, with 16 bases lying between them. The CDR3 region has the DNA TGCGCCAGCAGCTCCTCACCCCAGGGTTCCGAGCAGTACTTC. It specifies CASSSSPQGSEQYF.

The count of this clone is one. CDR3 sequence (DNA): TGTGCCACCAGCAGAGACCTCTTTCAACCGATGAACACTGAAGCTTTCTTT. This translates into CATSRDLFQPMNTEAFF. V gene TRBV15 combines with J gene TRBJ1-1; D is unclear. CDR1 and CDR2 from the germline V gene are LNHNV and YYDKDF (reference sequence). The V gene lost 0 bases and the J gene lost 0 bases, with 14 bases spanning the gap. The CDR3 has 17 amino acids.

V and J are TRBV19 and TRBJ2-1; D unclear. Trimming cost V 5 bases and J 8 bases, with 13 bases left between them. Germline loops: CDR1 LNHDA, CDR2 SQIVND (reference sequence). The CDR3 extends over 13 amino acids. The CDR3 protein is CASSPGPVDEQFF. The CDR3 DNA follows: TGTGCCAGTAGTCCAGGACCGGTCGATGAGCAGTTCTTC.

This clone was detected only a few times. The gene calls are TRBV5-1 and TRBJ2-3; 7 nucleotides match TRBD2. Germline lookup yields CDR1 SGHRS and CDR2 YFSETQ. This CDR3 is 17 amino acids long. With 3 bases clipped from V and 0 bases from J, the junction kept 10 bases outside the gene matches. This CDR3 reads CASSSYLREDSTDTQYF. CDR3 DNA sequence: TGCGCCAGCAGCTCCTACCTACGGGAGGATAGCACAGATACGCAGTATTTT.

This clone was seen just once. The genes are TRBV28 and TRBJ2-1, with 10 bases fitting TRBD2. This CDR3 region has 15 residues. The germline CDR1 and CDR2 sequences are MDHEN and SYDVKM. Trimming took 2 bases from V and 4 from J; bases not matched to a gene: 2. CDR3 sequence reads: CASSLLAGVYNEQFF. The CDR3 DNA reads as TGTGCCAGCAGTTTACTAGCGGGAGTATACAATGAGCAGTTCTTC.

The chain carries TRBV29-1 and TRBJ2-5; D is undetermined. Between the trimmed V and J ends, which lost 4 bases and 3 bases, there was a span of 3 bases. The V gene's germline CDR1 is SQVTM and CDR2 ANQGSEA. This CDR3 is built from 10 residues. CDR3 in DNA: TGCAGCGTTGGGGAAGAGACCCAGTACTTC. The encoded protein is CSVGEETQYF.